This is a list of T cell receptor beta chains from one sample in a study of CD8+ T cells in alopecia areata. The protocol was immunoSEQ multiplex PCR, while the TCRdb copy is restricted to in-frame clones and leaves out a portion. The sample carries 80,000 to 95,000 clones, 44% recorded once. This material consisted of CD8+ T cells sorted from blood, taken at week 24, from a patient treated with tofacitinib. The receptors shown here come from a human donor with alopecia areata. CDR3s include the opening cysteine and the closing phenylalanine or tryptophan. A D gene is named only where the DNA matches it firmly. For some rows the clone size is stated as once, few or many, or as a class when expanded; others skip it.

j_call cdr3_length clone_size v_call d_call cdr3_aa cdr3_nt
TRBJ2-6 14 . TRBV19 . CASSKALGANVLTF TGTGCCAGTAGTAAGGCATTAGGGGCCAACGTCCTGACTTTC
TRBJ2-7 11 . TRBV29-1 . CSVVQTYEQYF TGCAGCGTTGTACAAACCTACGAGCAGTACTTC
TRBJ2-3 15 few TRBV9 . CASSVEGHRTDTQYF TGTGCCAGCAGCGTGGAGGGACACCGCACAGATACGCAGTATTTT
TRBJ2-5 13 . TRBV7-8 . CASSILARETQYF TGTGCCAGCAGCATACTAGCCAGAGAGACCCAGTACTTC
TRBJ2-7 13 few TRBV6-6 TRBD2 CASSPGLEYEQYF TGTGCCAGCAGTCCGGGACTAGAGTACGAGCAGTACTTC
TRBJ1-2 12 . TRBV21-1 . CASPQGGNGYTF TGTGCCAGCCCCCAGGGGGGTAATGGCTACACCTTC
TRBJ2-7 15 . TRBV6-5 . CASSITSGLGDEQYF TGTGCCAGCAGCATTACATCAGGTTTGGGGGACGAGCAGTACTTC
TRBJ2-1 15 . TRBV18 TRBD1 CASSPPTGPYNEQFF TGTGCCAGCTCACCCCCGACAGGGCCCTACAATGAGCAGTTCTTC
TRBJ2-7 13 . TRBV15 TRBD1 CATSKIQGVEQYF TGTGCCACCAGCAAAATACAGGGGGTTGAGCAGTACTTC
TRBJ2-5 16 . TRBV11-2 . CASSLSDGGAQETQYF TGTGCCAGCAGCTTATCTGACGGCGGGGCACAAGAGACCCAGTACTTC
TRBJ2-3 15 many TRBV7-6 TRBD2 CASSLTSGRADTQYF TGTGCCAGCAGCTTGACTAGCGGGAGGGCGGATACGCAGTATTTT